This passage covers 16 T cell receptor beta chains from one sample sequenced in a study of T cells in Graves' hyperthyroidism and ophthalmopathy. Amplification of TCR beta CDR3 regions was performed using RNA transcripts as template. The HTBI primer set served for first-round RT-PCR of the TCR CDR3. TCRdb fed the multiplex PCR reads into MiXCR, producing one record per CDR3 protein. The sample holds hundreds of thousands of distinct CDR3 sequences; approximately 14% are singletons and the top ten take 9.5% to 13%. Sequenced sample: blood. All receptors derive from a woman aged 18-35 years with Graves' hyperthyroidism.

This clonotype was counted a few times. The chain combines TRBV20-1 with TRBJ2-5, with unresolved D. Trimming removed 3 bases from V and 0 bases from J, with 5 bases in between. CDR3 length: 12 amino acids. CDR1 is DFQATT and CDR2 is SNEGSKA in the germline V gene (reference sequence). DNA for the CDR3: TGCAGTGCTAGGCCCAACCAAGAGACCCAGTACTTC. It specifies CSARPNQETQYF.

Many counts were recorded for this clonotype. The chain combines TRBV12-3 or TRBV12-4 with TRBJ2-7; 7 bases are shared with TRBD1. The CDR3 has 15 residues. Trimming took 10 bases from V and 0 from J; bases not matched to a gene: 12. The CDR3 spells CATRTGTAPSYEQYF. The CDR3 bases are TGTGCCACAAGGACCGGGACAGCTCCCTCCTACGAGCAGTACTTC.

This clonotype was counted at least ten times. V usage is TRBV15 and J usage is TRBJ1-1; D unclear. The CDR3 contains 11 residues. Trimming stripped 6 bases from V and 5 bases from J, with 7 bases between. Germline V lookup: CDR1 LNHNV, CDR2 YYDKDF (reference sequence). The CDR3 coding sequence is TGTGCCACCAGTTTGGCGACTGAAGCTTTCTTT. The encoded protein is CATSLATEAFF.

A few counts support this clonotype. The chain combines TRBV6-1 with TRBJ1-6; D is possibly TRBD1 (6 bases). The germline V gene encodes CDR1 MNHNS and CDR2 SASEGT. V gave up 5 bases and J gave up 10 bases, with 21 bases separating them. This CDR3 spans 16 amino acids. For the CDR3, the DNA is TGTGCCAGCAGTTACCCCTCGTGGTCAGGGGCCTCACCCCTCCACTTT. Translation gives CASSYPSWSGASPLHF.

This clonotype was detected only a few times. The CDR3 bases are TGTGCCAGCAGCGATTGGAGCGGGAGCTCCTACAATGAGCAGTTCTTC. Translation gives CASSDWSGSSYNEQFF. The chain joins TRBV9 to TRBJ2-1, with TRBD2 matching over 8 bases. The trim removed 3 bases at V and 0 bases at J, leaving 5 bases unmatched. Germline V CDR1 and CDR2: SGDLS, YYNGEE. The CDR3 runs 16 residues.

The genes are TRBV7-9 and TRBJ2-1; 8 bases fit TRBD2. The germline CDR1 and CDR2 sequences are SEHNR and FQNEAQ (reference sequence). This CDR3 contains 15 residues. J was trimmed by 10 bases and V by 3 bases; bases with no gene match: 11. In nucleotides, the CDR3 is TGTGCCAGCAGCTTTCATAGCGGGATCGCAAGGGAGCAGTTCTTC. It encodes CASSFHSGIAREQFF. The variable domain in full, completed from reference TRBV7-9 and TRBJ2-1, reads DTGVSQNPRHKITKRGQNVTFRCDPISEHNRLYWYRQTLGQGPEFLTYFQNEAQLEKSRLLSDRFSAERPKGSFSTLEIQRTEQGDSAMYLCASSFHSGIAREQFFGPGTRLTVL.

V usage is TRBV12-3 or TRBV12-4 and J usage is TRBJ1-5; D unresolved. The CDR3 extends over 13 amino acids. The V gene lost 6 bases and the J gene lost 4 bases, with 10 bases spanning the gap. CDR3 nucleotides: TGTGCCAGCAGCCCACTCCAAAATCAGCCCCAGCATTTT. It is translated as CASSPLQNQPQHF.

As for this clonotype: Compared with germline, one end of the junction differs, possibly owing to a read error. J is TRBJ1-1 and V is TRBV30; a weak D match, TRBD1 (5 bases). Per germline, CDR1 GTSNPN and CDR2 SVGIG (reference sequence). The CDR3 contains 11 residues. The CDR3 sequence is CAWSWGVEALF. The CDR3 DNA reads as TGTGCCTGGAGTTGGGGGGTGGAAGCTCTCTTT.

J is TRBJ1-1 and V is TRBV5-6; 7 bases align to TRBD1. There are 14 residues in the CDR3. V lost 6 bases, J lost 4 bases, and 9 bases stayed unmatched. The V gene's germline CDR1 is SGHDT and CDR2 YYEEEE. The CDR3 protein is CASNQGGGGTEAFF. CDR3 nucleotide sequence: TGTGCCAGCAACCAGGGAGGGGGCGGCACTGAAGCTTTCTTT.

Turning to this clonotype: The junction departs from germline at one end; a sequencing error may be responsible. V gene TRBV28 combines with J gene TRBJ1-5; unclear D gene. Germline CDR1 and CDR2: MDHEN and SYDVKM. CDR3 length equals 14 residues. The CDR3 is CASMKGHLNQLQHF. CDR3 bases: TGTGCCAGCATGAAGGGCCACTTAAATCAGCTCCAGCATTTT.

This clonotype was counted many times. This chain connects TRBV11-2 to TRBJ1-3; a possible D gene is TRBD1 (6 bases). Trimming stripped 5 bases from V and 3 bases from J, with 11 bases between. CDR3 size: 14 residues. Germline CDR1 is SGHAT and CDR2 is FQNNGV. CDR3 protein: CASSLTGIGNTIYF. The CDR3 region has the DNA TGTGCCAGCAGCCTCACAGGGATTGGAAACACCATATATTTT.

This clonotype was detected many times. V usage is TRBV7-2 and J usage is TRBJ2-3; 7 nucleotides line up with TRBD1. CDR3 size: 16 residues. Germline lookup yields CDR1 SGHTA and CDR2 FQGNSA. V was clipped by 5 bases and J by 2 bases; unmatched bases: 10. In DNA, the CDR3 is TGTGCCAGCAGCGTAAGGGACAGTACTTTCACAGATACGCAGTATTTT. Protein product: CASSVRDSTFTDTQYF.

The V call is TRBV27, the J call TRBJ2-5, with TRBD2 matching over 8 bases. The CDR3 extends over 15 amino acids. In germline, CDR1 is MNHEY, CDR2 SMNVEV (reference sequence). J gave up 4 bases and V 6 bases, and 10 bases lay outside the gene matches. The CDR3 is CASRSLAGGAETQYF. Written as DNA, the CDR3 is TGTGCCAGCAGATCCCTAGCGGGTGGGGCAGAGACCCAGTACTTC.

This clonotype was recorded at least ten times. The rearrangement uses TRBV7-9 and TRBJ1-2, with D unresolved. The germline V and J ends were trimmed by 5 bases and 2 bases, with 9 bases remaining between them. Germline-derived CDR1 and CDR2 are SEHNR and FQNEAQ (reference sequence). This CDR3 is built from 13 residues. The CDR3 loop is CASSEGLNYGYTF. As DNA, the CDR3 is TGTGCCAGCAGCGAAGGGCTGAACTATGGCTACACCTTC. Variable domain in full (rest from reference TRBV7-9 and TRBJ1-2): DTGVSQNPRHKITKRGQNVTFRCDPISEHNRLYWYRQTLGQGPEFLTYFQNEAQLEKSRLLSDRFSAERPKGSFSTLEIQRTEQGDSAMYLCASSEGLNYGYTFGSGTRLTVV.

On this clonotype: Being one base from a much bigger clone, this may be a read error. This CDR3 fails to terminate in the conserved phenylalanine or tryptophan, so it likely reflects a read error. The genes are TRBV7-8 and TRBJ2-5, with D possibly TRBD2 on 6 matching bases. CDR1 is SGHVS, CDR2 FQNEAQ, per germline. The CDR3 has 15 amino acids. With 5 bases removed from V and 4 bases from J, the gap between germline ends came to 17 bases. CDR3 sequence: CASSPPRGAGETQYL. As DNA, the CDR3 is TGTGCCAGCAGCCCCCCCCGCGGGGCCGGAGAGACCCAGTACTTA.

The rearrangement joins TRBV30 to TRBJ1-4; D perhaps matches TRBD1 (6 bases). Germline lookup yields CDR1 GTSNPN and CDR2 SVGIG (reference sequence). The CDR3 spans 17 residues. With 1 base removed from V and 5 bases from J, the gap between germline ends came to 20 bases. The CDR3 protein is CAWSAILGGGTNEKLFF. The CDR3 region has the DNA TGTGCCTGGAGTGCCATATTAGGAGGGGGGACGAATGAAAAACTGTTTTTT.